This T cell receptor beta chain emerged from a study of regulatory T cells in long-lasting Graves disease (TCRdb year 2021). Concerning the study at large: Newly diagnosed Graves' disease patients had taken antithyroid drugs for less than 3 months. Persistent Graves' disease patients were compared with newly diagnosed Graves' disease patients by peripheral blood TCR sequencing and RNA sequencing. The study was conducted in China and was registered as a clinical trial. A total of about 33 samples underwent TCR sequencing: around 13 from persistent and roughly 20 from newly diagnosed Graves' disease patients. General conclusions and limits of the study: Persistent Graves' disease patients showed lower TCR Shannon entropy and fewer highly expanded clones than newly diagnosed patients, suggesting clonal expansion. Because the primary lesion, thyroid tissue, could not be accessed, the study looked at peripheral blood alone. Preferential use of TRBV28, TRBJ1-2 and TRBJ2-5 was observed in persistent disease, whereas TRBV20-1 and TRBJ2-1 were favored in newly diagnosed disease. Persistent patients shared more public clonotypes among themselves (around 2,700) than newly diagnosed patients did (roughly 910). Sequencing and analysis were limited to the TCR beta chain. The small sample size was acknowledged by the authors as a limitation that may reduce accuracy.

This clonotype was recorded many times. The specificity of this receptor is unknown. One base away there is no much larger clone; base qualities are not given. Per the publication, the time point label means: newly diagnosed GD, antithyroid drugs for less than 3 months. RNA was extracted from PBMCs in TRIzol for both TCR sequencing and RNA sequencing. Graves' disease was diagnosed according to American Thyroid Association guidelines. Recruitment of patients was carried out at an endocrinology department in Xi'an, China. Each patient gave approximately 9.7 milliliters of peripheral blood, collected in an EDTA anticoagulant tube. PBMCs were isolated by Ficoll Paque Plus density gradient separation without further T cell sorting. An Agilent 2100 Bioanalyzer and agarose gel were used to check RNA quality, and a NanoDrop 2000 was used to measure RNA concentration. Including cysteine and phenylalanine, the CDR3 has 15 amino acids. Only the CDR3 DNA stays, 45 bases, in frame from base 1. Taken from the germline V gene, the CDR1 and CDR2 loops are MNHEY and SVGEGT. V loses 5 bases, J loses 0 bases, and the germline ends lie 11 bases apart.

The library was produced with multiplex PCR. Sequenced using an Illumina HiSeq 4000. To build TCR beta libraries, CDR3 regions were amplified by Arm-PCR using iRepertoire HTBI primers. Before sequencing, the PCR products underwent gel purification. As for the original processing: A total of roughly 67 TRBV and 14 TRBJ segments were identified across samples and were used for gene usage analysis of CDR3 amino acid clonotypes. COPE and FqMerger were used to merge filtered high-quality paired reads into contigs. BLAST was used to align contigs to the IMGT TRBV, TRBD and TRBJ reference genes, and CDR3 was defined following IMGT. Highly expanded clones were defined as clonotypes with a frequency above 0.1%. Shannon entropy was used to measure repertoire diversity, and the Gini coefficient was used to measure V-J evenness. A clonotype was considered public if more than one individual shared it. TCRdb trimmed the raw reads at Q25, called clones with MiXCR and kept productive beta chains. CDR3 protein sequences are deduplicated, and each keeps its most common genes and DNA. The V and J calls were not made by the authors but by TCRdb's processing. Across this sample there are about 530,000 distinct CDR3 sequences, with about 16% seen only once. Jointly, the top ten make up 25% of the sample.

These data also formed part of another study, on T cells in Graves' hyperthyroidism and ophthalmopathy. According to the second study: Stable Graves' hyperthyroidism was defined as the absence of progression to ophthalmopathy over 18 months of follow-up. Hyperthyroidism patients were aged 18 to 65 years and newly diagnosed, with disease duration of less than 2 months. Patients with uncontrolled infections, other autoimmune diseases, pregnancy or lactation were excluded. Diagnoses were based on clinical symptoms, serum thyroxine and TRAb, thyroid ultrasound and orbital computed tomography. The TCR CDR3 was subjected to a first round of RT-PCR using the HTBI primer set and the Qiagen OneStep RT-PCR kit. Most expanded thyroid clonotypes (frequency above 0.001) were also found in blood, which suggests that blood repertoires may mirror thyroid immune responses. In cross-validation, a model built on a 13 V-J signature told ophthalmopathy apart from stable hyperthyroidism with 87.88% sensitivity and around 83% specificity, and in testing the same model reached 80%/75%. In validation, progression to ophthalmopathy was predicted by the model with 65% to 71% sensitivity and 72% to 80% specificity, a median of approximately 6.5 months before onset. To identify TCR V-J signatures that set the groups apart, the researchers used a discovery cohort of 100 patients, made up of roughly 40 with Graves' ophthalmopathy and some 55 with stable Graves' hyperthyroidism. An independent validation cohort of 18 to 20 hyperthyroidism patients and more than 15 patients who later progressed to ophthalmopathy tested prospective prediction of ophthalmopathy. The roughly 90 discovery patients were divided at random into training and test sets in a 7:3 ratio. The study also compared thyroid tissue and blood T-cell repertoires from about six Graves' hyperthyroidism patients. After sampling, hyperthyroidism patients received methimazole starting at 30 mg daily, and ophthalmopathy patients received high-dose intravenous methylprednisolone. Libraries were constructed in a second round of multiplex PCR, after which size selection and purification were carried out. The libraries were sequenced on an Illumina HiSeq2000 using paired-end 100 bp reads. Raw data were processed with SOAPnuke, discarding reads with adapters, uncalled bases, mean Phred below 15, or no exact constant-primer or identifier match. High-quality paired reads were merged with COPE v1.2.5, and unique nucleotide sequences were defined as clonotypes. Clonotypes were aligned to IMGT TRBV, TRBD and TRBJ reference segments using MiTCR v1.1. The analysis included only V-J combinations with a frequency above 0.0001, which together covered 99% to 99.2% of the repertoires. A TCS score was defined as the ratio between F50 (clonal expansion) and ExV (chaos), using BLOSUM62-based TCRdist between CDR3 peptides within each V-J. Welch's t-statistics and random forest reduced 500 to 550 V-J features to some 14, which were used in a naive Bayes classifier (R e1071). No statistical method was used to set the sample size in advance, and investigators knew the group allocation. The paper describes TCR Vbeta CDR3 sequencing of around 140 peripheral blood samples, made up of about 41 ophthalmopathy patients, some 80 hyperthyroidism patients and 17 progressor patients.

Rearrangement joined TRBV6-2 or TRBV6-3 to TRBJ1-3, with the D gene uncertain. The sample in question was peripheral blood mononuclear cells (PBMCs), obtained at new diagnosis, from a patient treated with antithyroid drugs. The sequence derives from a woman aged 35 to 59 with Graves disease. Donor details come from another sample of the same person, matched by shared clones. The CDR3 corresponds to CASSEETYSGNTIYF. In nucleotides, the sequence is TGTGCCAGCAGTGAAGAAACCTACTCTGGAAACACCATATATTTT.